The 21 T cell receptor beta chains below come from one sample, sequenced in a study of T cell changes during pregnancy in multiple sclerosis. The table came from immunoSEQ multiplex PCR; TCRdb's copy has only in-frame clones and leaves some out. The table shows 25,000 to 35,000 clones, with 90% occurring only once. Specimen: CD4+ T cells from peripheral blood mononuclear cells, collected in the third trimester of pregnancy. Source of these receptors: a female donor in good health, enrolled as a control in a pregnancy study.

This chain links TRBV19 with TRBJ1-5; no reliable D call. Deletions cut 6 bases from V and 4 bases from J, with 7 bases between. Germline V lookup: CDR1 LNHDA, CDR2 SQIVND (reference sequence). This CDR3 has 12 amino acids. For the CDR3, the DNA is TGTGCCAGTAGGGGCCCGAATCAGCCCCAGCATTTT. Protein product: CASRGPNQPQHF.

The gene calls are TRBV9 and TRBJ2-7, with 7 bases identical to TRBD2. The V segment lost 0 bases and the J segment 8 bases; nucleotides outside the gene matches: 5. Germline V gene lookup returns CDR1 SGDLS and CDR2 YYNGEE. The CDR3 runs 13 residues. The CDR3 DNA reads TGTGCCAGCAGCGTAGAAAGCGGGAAACAGCAGTACTTC. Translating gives CASSVESGKQQYF. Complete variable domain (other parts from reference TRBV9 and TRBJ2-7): DSGVTQTPKHLITATGQRVTLRCSPRSGDLSVYWYQQSLDQGLQFLIQYYNGEERAKGNILERFSAQQFPDLHSELNLSSLELGDSALYFCASSVESGKQQYFGPGTRLTVT.

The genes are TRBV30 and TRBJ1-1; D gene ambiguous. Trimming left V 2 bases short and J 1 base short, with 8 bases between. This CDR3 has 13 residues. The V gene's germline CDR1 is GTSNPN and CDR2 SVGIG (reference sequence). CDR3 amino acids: CAWSWTENTEAFF. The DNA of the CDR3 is TGTGCCTGGAGTTGGACTGAGAACACTGAAGCTTTCTTT.

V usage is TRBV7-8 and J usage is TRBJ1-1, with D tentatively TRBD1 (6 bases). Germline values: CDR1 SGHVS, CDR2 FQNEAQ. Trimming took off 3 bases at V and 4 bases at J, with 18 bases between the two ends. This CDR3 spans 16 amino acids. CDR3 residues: CASSFQAGGSSTEAFF. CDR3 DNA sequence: TGTGCCAGCAGCTTTCAGGCGGGGGGCTCAAGCACTGAAGCTTTCTTT.

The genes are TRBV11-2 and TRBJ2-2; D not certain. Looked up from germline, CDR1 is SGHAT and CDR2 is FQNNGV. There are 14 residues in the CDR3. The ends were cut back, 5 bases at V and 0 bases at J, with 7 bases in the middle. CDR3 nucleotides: TGTGCCAGCAGCAGCCAAGCGAACACCGGGGAGCTGTTTTTT. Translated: CASSSQANTGELFF.

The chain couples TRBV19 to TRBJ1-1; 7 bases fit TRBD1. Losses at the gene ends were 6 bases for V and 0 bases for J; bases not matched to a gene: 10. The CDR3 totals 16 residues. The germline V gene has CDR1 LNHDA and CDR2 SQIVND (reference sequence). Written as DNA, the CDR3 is TGTGCCAGTAGCCAATCCGGGACAGTTATGAACACTGAAGCTTTCTTT. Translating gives CASSQSGTVMNTEAFF.

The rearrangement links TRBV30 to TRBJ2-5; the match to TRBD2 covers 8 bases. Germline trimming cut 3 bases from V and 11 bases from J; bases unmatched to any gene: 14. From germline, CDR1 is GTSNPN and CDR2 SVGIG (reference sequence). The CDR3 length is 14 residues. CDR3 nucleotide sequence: TGTGCCTGGAGGTCATCCGCGACGGGAGGGAAGCAGTACTTC. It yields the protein CAWRSSATGGKQYF.

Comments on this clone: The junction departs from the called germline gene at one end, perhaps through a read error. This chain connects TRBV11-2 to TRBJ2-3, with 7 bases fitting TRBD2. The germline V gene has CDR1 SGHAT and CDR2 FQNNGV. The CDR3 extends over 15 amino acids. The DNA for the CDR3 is TGTGCCAGCAGCCTAGAGGGAGGGAGAGGTGATACGCAGTATTTT. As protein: CASSLEGGRGDTQYF.

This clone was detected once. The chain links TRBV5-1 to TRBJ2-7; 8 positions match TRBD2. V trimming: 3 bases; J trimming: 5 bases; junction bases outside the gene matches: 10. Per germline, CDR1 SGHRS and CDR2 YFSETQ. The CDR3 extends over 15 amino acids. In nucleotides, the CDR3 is TGCGCCAGCAGCTGGCGGGGGGCGGGAGATGACGAGCAGTACTTC. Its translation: CASSWRGAGDDEQYF.

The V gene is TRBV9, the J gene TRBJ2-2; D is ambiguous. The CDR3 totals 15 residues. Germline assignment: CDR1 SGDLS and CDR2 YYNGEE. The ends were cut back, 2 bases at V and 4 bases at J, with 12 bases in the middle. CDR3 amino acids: CASSVVASSTGELFF. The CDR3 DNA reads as TGTGCCAGCAGCGTCGTGGCTAGTAGCACCGGGGAGCTGTTTTTT.

CDR3 protein: CASQTSGGLNTGELFF. The CDR3 bases are TGCGCCAGCCAAACTAGCGGGGGGCTGAACACCGGGGAGCTGTTTTTT. J is TRBJ2-2 and V is TRBV5-1; 12 bases agree with TRBD2. CDR1 is SGHRS and CDR2 is YFSETQ in the germline V gene. The V segment lost 7 bases and the J segment 1 base; nucleotides outside the gene matches: 5. The CDR3 consists of 16 residues. Using reference TRBV5-1 and TRBJ2-2 for the parts outside the CDR3, the full variable domain is KAGVTQTPRYLIKTRGQQVTLSCSPISGHRSVSWYQQTPGQGLQFLFEYFSETQRNKGNFPGRFSGRQFSNSRSEMNVSTLELGDSALYLCASQTSGGLNTGELFFGEGSRLTVL.

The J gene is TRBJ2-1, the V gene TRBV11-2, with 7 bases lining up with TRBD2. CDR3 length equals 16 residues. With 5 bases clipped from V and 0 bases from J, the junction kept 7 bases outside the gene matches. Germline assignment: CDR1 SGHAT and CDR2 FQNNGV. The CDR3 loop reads CASSGTMQSSYNEQFF. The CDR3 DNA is TGTGCCAGCAGCGGGACTATGCAAAGCTCCTACAATGAGCAGTTCTTC.

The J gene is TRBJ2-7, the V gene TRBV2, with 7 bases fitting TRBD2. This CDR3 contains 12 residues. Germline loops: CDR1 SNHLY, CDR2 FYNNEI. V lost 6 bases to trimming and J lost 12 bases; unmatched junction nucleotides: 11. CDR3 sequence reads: CASRSLRAGPYF. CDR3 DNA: TGTGCCAGCAGGTCCTTGCGAGCGGGGCCGTACTTC.

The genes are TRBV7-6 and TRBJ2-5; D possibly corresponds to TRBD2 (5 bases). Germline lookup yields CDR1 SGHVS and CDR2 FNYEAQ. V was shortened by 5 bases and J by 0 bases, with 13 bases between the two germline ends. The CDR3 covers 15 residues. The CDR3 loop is CASSKDLLYQETQYF. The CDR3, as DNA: TGTGCCAGCAGCAAGGACTTACTGTACCAAGAGACCCAGTACTTC.

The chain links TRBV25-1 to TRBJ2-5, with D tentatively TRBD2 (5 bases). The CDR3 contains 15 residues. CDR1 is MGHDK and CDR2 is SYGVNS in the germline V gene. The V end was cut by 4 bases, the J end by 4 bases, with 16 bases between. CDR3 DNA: TGTGCCAGCAGTGCACCCCTCTCCCGGGGAGAGACCCAGTACTTC. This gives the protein CASSAPLSRGETQYF. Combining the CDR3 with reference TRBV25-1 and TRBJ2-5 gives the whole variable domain EADIYQTPRYLVIGTGKKITLECSQTMGHDKMYWYQQDPGMELHLIHYSYGVNSTEKGDLSSESTVSRIRTEHFPLTLESARPSHTSQYLCASSAPLSRGETQYFGPGTRLLVL.

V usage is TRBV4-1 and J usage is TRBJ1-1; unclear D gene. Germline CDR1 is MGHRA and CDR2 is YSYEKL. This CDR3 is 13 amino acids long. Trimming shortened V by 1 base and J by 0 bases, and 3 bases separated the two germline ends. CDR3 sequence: CASSQVMNTEAFF. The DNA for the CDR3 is TGCGCCAGCAGCCAAGTAATGAACACTGAAGCTTTCTTT.

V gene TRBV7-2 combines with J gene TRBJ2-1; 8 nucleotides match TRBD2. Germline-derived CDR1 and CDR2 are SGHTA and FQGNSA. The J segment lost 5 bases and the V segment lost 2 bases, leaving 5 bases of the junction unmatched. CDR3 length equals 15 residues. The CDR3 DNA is TGTGCCAGCAGCTTAAGTCTAGCGGGTAACAATGAGCAGTTCTTC. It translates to CASSLSLAGNNEQFF.

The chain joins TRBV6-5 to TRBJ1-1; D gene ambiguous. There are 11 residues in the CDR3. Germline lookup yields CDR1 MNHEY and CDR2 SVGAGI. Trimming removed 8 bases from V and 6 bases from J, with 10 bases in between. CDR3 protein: CASVRGSEAFF. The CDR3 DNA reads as TGTGCCAGCGTGCGGGGTTCTGAAGCTTTCTTT.

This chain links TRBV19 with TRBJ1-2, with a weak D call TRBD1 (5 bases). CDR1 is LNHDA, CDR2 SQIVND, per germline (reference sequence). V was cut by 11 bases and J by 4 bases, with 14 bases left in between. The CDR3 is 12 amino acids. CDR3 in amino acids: CAARGGFYGYTF. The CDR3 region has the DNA TGTGCCGCTCGGGGGGGGTTCTATGGCTACACCTTC.

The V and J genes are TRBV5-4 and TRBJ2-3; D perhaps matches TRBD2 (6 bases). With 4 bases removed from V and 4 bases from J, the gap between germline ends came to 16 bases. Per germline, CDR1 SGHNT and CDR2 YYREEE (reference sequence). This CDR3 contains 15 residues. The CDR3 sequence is CASSRDGTGADTQYF. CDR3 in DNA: TGTGCCAGCAGCCGGGACGGGACTGGAGCAGATACGCAGTATTTT.

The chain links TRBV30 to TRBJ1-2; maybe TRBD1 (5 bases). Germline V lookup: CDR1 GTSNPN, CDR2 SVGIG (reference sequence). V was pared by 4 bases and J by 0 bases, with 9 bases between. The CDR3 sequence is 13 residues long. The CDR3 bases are TGTGCCTGGACGACAGTAGCTAACTATGGCTACACCTTC. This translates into CAWTTVANYGYTF.